This is a list of T cell receptor beta chains from one sample in a study of human T cells and chemical hapten exposure. TCRdb reprocessed the RACE reads via MiXCR and lists one record per CDR3 protein. The data show roughly 380,000 distinct CDR3 sequences, roughly 5.3% seen once. Source: whole blood, taken in connection with sensitization to the hapten diphenylcyclopropenone (DPC). Receptors were obtained from a woman between 50 and 59 years old with alopecia areata. Some clones in this sample may be carry-over from other donors' samples. Each CDR3 is given with its conserved first and last residue. The D gene is left open where the match is weak. Not every row has a clone size; where given, it reads once, few, many or a size class.

NA	TRBV11-2	12	NA	TRBJ2-3	CASSSQWDTQYF	TGTGCCAGCAGCTCCCAGTGGGATACGCAGTATTTT
many	TRBV20-1	14	NA	TRBJ2-2	CSARELRNTGELFF	TGCAGTGCTAGAGAACTACGGAACACCGGGGAGCTGTTTTTT
NA	TRBV12-3/TRBV12-4	14	NA	TRBJ1-1	CASSSRQANTEAFF	TGTGCCAGCAGTTCCCGACAGGCGAACACTGAAGCTTTCTTT
many	TRBV9	17	TRBD2	TRBJ2-7	CASSGGLAGGPEGEQYF	TGTGCCAGCAGCGGGGGACTAGCGGGAGGGCCTGAAGGCGAGCAGTACTTC
many	TRBV12-3/TRBV12-4	13	NA	TRBJ1-6	CASSLHGGSPLHF	TGTGCCAGCAGTTTACACGGTGGCTCACCCCTCCACTTT
NA	TRBV2	17	NA	TRBJ1-4	CASSGIRDIIMDEKLFF	TGTGCCAGCAGTGGTATCCGGGACATAATTATGGATGAAAAACTGTTTTTT
many	TRBV4-3	14	TRBD1	TRBJ2-6	CASSPGQGANVLTF	TGCGCCAGCAGCCCGGGACAGGGGGCCAACGTCCTGACTTTC
NA	TRBV29-1	10	TRBD1	TRBJ1-1	CSGGDSEAFF	TGCAGCGGGGGGGACAGCGAAGCTTTCTTT
medium-sized	TRBV7-2	15	TRBD1	TRBJ1-5	CASSLRQGAQQPQHF	TGTGCCAGCAGCCTCAGACAGGGGGCGCAACAGCCCCAGCATTTT
NA	TRBV4-3	15	TRBD2	TRBJ2-7	CASSPSGAGVYEQYF	TGCGCCAGCAGCCCCAGTGGGGCGGGAGTCTACGAGCAGTACTTC
many	TRBV5-4	15	NA	TRBJ1-6	CASSSSPDVDSPLHF	TGTGCCAGCAGCTCGAGCCCGGACGTGGATTCACCCCTCCACTTT
many	TRBV5-1	12	NA	TRBJ2-7	CASSFEGYEQYF	TGCGCCAGCAGCTTCGAAGGCTACGAGCAGTACTTC
many	TRBV29-1	13	TRBD1	TRBJ2-2	CSVVGQGNGELFF	TGCAGCGTGGTTGGACAGGGGAACGGGGAGCTGTTTTTT
NA	TRBV6-2/TRBV6-3	15	NA	TRBJ1-1	CASRPLTGGDTEAFF	TGTGCCAGCAGACCCTTAACAGGCGGCGACACTGAAGCTTTCTTT
few	TRBV29-1	16	NA	TRBJ2-2	CSVAPPPAGNTGELFF	TGCAGCGTTGCCCCCCCCCCGGCGGGGAACACCGGGGAGCTGTTTTTT
many	TRBV6-6	15	NA	TRBJ1-6	CASRSWGSYNSPLHF	TGTGCCAGCAGATCCTGGGGATCCTATAATTCACCCCTCCACTTT
many	TRBV7-2	14	TRBD2	TRBJ2-1	CASSSALAGSEQFF	TGTGCCAGCAGCTCGGCACTAGCGGGGAGTGAGCAGTTCTTC
NA	TRBV18	16	NA	TRBJ2-1	CASSPPRRGGYNEQFF	TGTGCCAGCTCACCACCCCGCAGGGGCGGGTACAATGAGCAGTTCTTC
few	TRBV7-9	13	NA	TRBJ1-1	CASSSFEGVEAFF	TGTGCCAGCAGCTCCTTCGAGGGGGTCGAGGCTTTCTTT
NA	TRBV11-2	16	NA	TRBJ2-2	CASPASRFTNTGELFF	TGTGCCAGCCCGGCTTCTAGGTTCACGAACACCGGGGAGCTGTTTTTT
NA	TRBV6-2/TRBV6-3	14	NA	TRBJ1-1	CASSYGGAKVEAFF	TGTGCCAGCAGTTACGGTGGGGCGAAAGTTGAAGCTTTCTTT
many	TRBV15	14	NA	TRBJ2-3	CATSRDGGPDTQYF	TGTGCCACCAGCAGAGACGGAGGTCCAGATACGCAGTATTTT
few	TRBV6-1	14	NA	TRBJ2-1	CASRVQVETNEQFF	TGTGCCAGCAGAGTCCAGGTCGAGACGAATGAGCAGTTCTTC
many	TRBV28	16	NA	TRBJ2-3	CASSLSGQGVGDTQYF	TGTGCCAGCAGTTTAAGCGGGCAGGGGGTGGGAGATACGCAGTATTTT
few	TRBV7-7	16	TRBD2	TRBJ2-3	CASSPELAGGTDTQYF	TGTGCCAGCAGCCCAGAACTAGCGGGAGGGACAGATACGCAGTATTTT
NA	TRBV7-9	15	NA	TRBJ1-3	CASSQSSVSGNTIYF	TGTGCCAGCAGTCAGTCGTCCGTCTCTGGAAACACCATATATTTT
many	TRBV12-3/TRBV12-4	12	NA	TRBJ2-7	CASSPAGYEQYF	TGTGCCAGCAGTCCCGCCGGTTACGAGCAGTACTTC
many	TRBV13	20	TRBD2	TRBJ2-3	CASSLGPRRLAGGPTDTQYF	TGTGCCAGCAGCTTAGGCCCGCGGAGACTAGCGGGGGGGCCCACAGATACGCAGTATTTT
NA	TRBV12-3/TRBV12-4	14	NA	TRBJ2-7	CASSMIGGIYEQYF	TGTGCCAGCAGTATGATCGGAGGTATCTACGAGCAGTACTTC
many	TRBV2	14	TRBD1	TRBJ2-7	CASTARQGDYEQYF	TGTGCCAGCACCGCGCGACAGGGGGATTACGAGCAGTACTTC
few	TRBV9	14	TRBD2	TRBJ2-3	CASSEGTTSDTQYF	TGTGCCAGCAGCGAGGGGACTACTTCAGATACGCAGTATTTT